These 18 T cell receptor beta chains came from one sample sequenced in a study of identical twins. TCRdb itself ran the 5' RACE reads through MiXCR, one entry per CDR3 protein. The repertoire holds under 300,000 distinct CDR3 sequences, with more than 12% as singletons. The sequencing sample was made of memory (CD45RO+) T cells sorted from blood. Source of these receptors: a woman aged 18-30 years in good health.

This clonotype was recorded a few times. V gene TRBV20-1 combines with J gene TRBJ2-7, with 9 bases identical to TRBD1. The CDR3 is 14 residues long. The germline V gene has CDR1 DFQATT and CDR2 SNEGSKA (reference sequence). V was pared by 6 bases and J by 3 bases, with 9 bases of the junction left unmatched. CDR3 nucleotides: TGCAGTGCCCTCTCGGGACAGGGAAGCTACGAGCAGTACTTC. Translated: CSALSGQGSYEQYF.

This chain joins TRBV27 and TRBJ2-7; D uncertain. The CDR3 is 13 amino acids. CDR1 is MNHEY and CDR2 is SMNVEV in the germline V gene (reference sequence). The V and J ends lost 6 bases and 1 base respectively, with 10 bases between them. For the CDR3, the DNA is TGTGCCAGCAGGACACTGCCGTCCTACGAGCAGTACTTC. The encoded protein is CASRTLPSYEQYF.

The V gene is TRBV10-2, the J gene TRBJ2-7; D gene uncertain. The germline V and J ends were trimmed by 0 bases and 7 bases, with 13 bases remaining between them. The CDR3 sequence is 14 residues long. The germline gives CDR1 WSHSY, CDR2 SAAADI. CDR3 sequence reads: CASSESDPLGEQYF. CDR3 bases: TGCGCCAGCAGTGAGTCGGACCCTTTGGGGGAGCAGTACTTC.

This clonotype was observed a handful of times. The chain recombines TRBV29-1 with TRBJ2-3, with D tentatively TRBD2 (7 bases). This CDR3 spans 15 amino acids. Trimming shortened V by 7 bases and J by 3 bases, and 20 bases separated the two germline ends. Germline CDR1 is SQVTM and CDR2 is ANQGSEA. This CDR3 reads CSALGWGGGTDTQYF. The CDR3 DNA reads as TGCAGCGCCCTAGGTTGGGGGGGCGGGACAGATACGCAGTATTTT.

The sample holds a few counts of this clonotype. The genes are TRBV6-5 and TRBJ2-7; D uncertain. CDR1 and CDR2 (germline): MNHEY, SVGAGI. V lost 6 bases and J 7 bases, leaving 13 bases between the germline ends. This CDR3 has 12 amino acids. CDR3 region: CASRPPRGEQYF. CDR3 bases: TGTGCCAGCAGACCGCCCAGAGGTGAGCAGTACTTC.

This clonotype occurred a few times. The chain employs TRBV20-1 and TRBJ2-7; 10 bases are shared with TRBD1. The length of the CDR3 is 14 residues. CDR1 and CDR2 from the germline V gene are DFQATT and SNEGSKA (reference sequence). V was pared by 0 bases and J by 5 bases, with 4 bases of the junction left unmatched. CDR3 in DNA: TGCAGTGCTAGAGATGTTGGGACAGGGGACGAGCAGTACTTC. This encodes CSARDVGTGDEQYF.

V gene TRBV4-3 combines with J gene TRBJ2-7; 8 nucleotides agree with TRBD2. V was clipped by 3 bases and J by 5 bases; unmatched bases: 6. Germline values: CDR1 LGHNA, CDR2 YSLEER. The CDR3 extends over 14 amino acids. The CDR3 here is CASSHGLAQNEQYF. DNA for the CDR3: TGCGCCAGCAGCCACGGACTAGCTCAGAACGAGCAGTACTTC.

V usage is TRBV5-1 and J usage is TRBJ2-6, with TRBD2 as a possible D gene (7 bases). The germline CDR1 and CDR2 sequences are SGHRS and YFSETQ. The CDR3 length is 18 residues. The V and J ends lost 0 bases and 2 bases respectively, with 15 bases between them. The CDR3 spells CASSLDVGAGAGANVLTF. In DNA, the CDR3 is TGCGCCAGCAGCTTGGATGTGGGGGCGGGAGCTGGGGCCAACGTCCTGACTTTC.

The chain joins TRBV4-1 to TRBJ2-1, with a tentative D call TRBD1 (6 bases). V lost 3 bases and J 9 bases, leaving 12 bases between the germline ends. CDR1 and CDR2 (germline): MGHRA, YSYEKL. The CDR3 is 13 residues long. This CDR3 reads CASSHNRDGEQFF. In DNA form, the CDR3 reads TGCGCCAGCAGCCATAACAGGGACGGTGAGCAGTTCTTC.

This clonotype was counted only a few times. The chain recombines TRBV6-1 with TRBJ2-1; D is possibly TRBD2 (6 bases). Trimming cost V 6 bases and J 10 bases, with 16 bases left between them. The CDR3 spans 13 residues. Germline loops: CDR1 MNHNS, CDR2 SASEGT. The CDR3 sequence is CASSRDFRLEQFF. In DNA, the CDR3 is TGTGCCAGCAGCCGGGACTTTCGATTAGAGCAGTTCTTC.

The genes are TRBV5-1 and TRBJ2-5; TRBD1 matches 9 bases. The CDR3 length is 15 residues. CDR1 is SGHRS, CDR2 YFSETQ, per germline. Losses at the gene ends were 7 bases for V and 2 bases for J; bases not matched to a gene: 9. The CDR3 bases are TGCGCCAGCGGACCTCTGGGACAGGGTCAAGAGACCCAGTACTTC. It specifies CASGPLGQGQETQYF.

This clonotype was seen repeatedly, ten times or more. The chain links TRBV12-3 or TRBV12-4 to TRBJ2-7; D uncertain. This CDR3 has 11 residues. V lost 3 bases and J lost 4, with 4 bases in between. The CDR3 DNA follows: TGTGCCAGCAGTTTCATGTACGAGCAGTACTTC. Translating gives CASSFMYEQYF.

The rearrangement joins TRBV7-2 to TRBJ2-7; 9 bases line up with TRBD1. The CDR3 covers 15 residues. V shed 4 bases and J 3 bases; nucleotides not matched to a gene: 7. The germline V gene encodes CDR1 SGHTA and CDR2 FQGNSA. CDR3 loop: CASSYKPGQGYEQYF. CDR3 sequence (DNA): TGTGCCAGCAGCTATAAACCGGGACAGGGCTACGAGCAGTACTTC.

In the case of this clonotype: A much larger clone lies one base from this, so it may be a read error. The CDR3 DNA reads as TGCAGCGTTAAATTCCAGGCCAGGGAGCAGTACTTC. Its translation: CSVKFQAREQYF. The chain couples TRBV29-1 to TRBJ2-1, with unresolved D. TRBJ2-7 matches the DNA end more closely, so the J call is doubtful. This CDR3 comprises 12 residues. The germline CDR1 and CDR2 sequences are SQVTM and ANQGSEA.

The sample holds a few counts of this clonotype. The chain recombines TRBV12-3 or TRBV12-4 with TRBJ1-2; no firm D call. Trimming cost V 3 bases and J 4 bases, with 6 bases left between them. The CDR3 sequence is 12 residues long. CDR3 in amino acids: CASSFRAYGYTF. The CDR3 nucleotides read TGTGCCAGCAGTTTTAGGGCCTATGGCTACACCTTC.

This clonotype was found a few times. The chain uses TRBV6-1 and TRBJ1-2; no clear D gene. Germline-derived CDR1 and CDR2 are MNHNS and SASEGT. This CDR3 comprises 13 residues. V lost 2 bases to trimming and J lost 5 bases, with 9 bases between them. The chain's CDR3 is CASSESRSYGYTF. DNA for the CDR3: TGTGCCAGCAGTGAATCACGGAGTTATGGCTACACCTTC.

The V call is TRBV2, the J call TRBJ2-5; 9 bases are a match to TRBD2. The V segment lost 7 bases and the J segment 9 bases; nucleotides outside the gene matches: 6. Germline CDR1 reads SNHLY; CDR2 reads FYNNEI. This CDR3 contains 12 residues. The CDR3 DNA reads TGTGCCAGCACCTTAGCGGGAGTCCCCCAGTACTTC. Encoded protein: CASTLAGVPQYF.

Only a few counts were recorded for this clonotype. The CDR3 loop reads CASSDWGPPYEQYF. The CDR3 DNA sequence: TGTGCCAGCAGCGACTGGGGACCACCCTACGAGCAGTACTTC. V and J are TRBV7-9 and TRBJ2-7; either TRBD1 or TRBD2 may supply D (5 bases each). Trimming took 5 bases from V and 2 from J, leaving 13 bases between them. CDR1 and CDR2 from the germline V gene are SEHNR and FQNEAQ (reference sequence). The CDR3 totals 14 residues.